The rows below give T cell receptor beta chains drawn from one sample of a study of blood T cell repertoires in COVID-19. Method: immunoSEQ multiplex PCR; TCRdb's copy keeps in-frame clones and lacks some. The table records tens of thousands of clones, around 90% of them present only once. Sequencing was done on a sample of peripheral blood. The receptors come from a woman of 80 years or more with active COVID-19. Each CDR3 is given with its conserved first and last residue. A D gene is named only where the DNA matches it firmly. Part of the rows lack a size; the others show once, few, many or a class for expanded clones.

size	V	D	J	DNA	CDR3
.	TRBV5-4	.	TRBJ1-5	TGTGCCAGCAGCTTGGACCGAGATCAGCCCCAGCATTTT	CASSLDRDQPQHF
.	TRBV6-2/TRBV6-3	TRBD2	TRBJ2-7	TGTGCCAGCAGTTACGGCCCCACTAGCGGGAGGCCCTACGAGCAGTACTTC	CASSYGPTSGRPYEQYF
once	TRBV18	.	TRBJ2-7	TGTGCCAGCTCACCAGCCGGGGAGCAGTACTTC	CASSPAGEQYF
.	TRBV6-6	TRBD2	TRBJ2-3	TGTGCCAGCAGTTCCCCCGGACTAGCGGCAACAGATACGCAGTATTTT	CASSSPGLAATDTQYF
.	TRBV6-5	TRBD1	TRBJ2-1	TGTGCCAGCGCGCGAGGGGGCTTCAACTACAATGAGCAGTTCTTC	CASARGGFNYNEQFF
.	TRBV6-6	TRBD1	TRBJ2-1	TGTGCCAGCAGTTCAGGGGGTGGCTTTTCCCACAATGAGCAGTTCTTC	CASSSGGGFSHNEQFF
.	TRBV4-1	TRBD2	TRBJ2-5	TGCGCCAGCAGCCAAGACCGGACTAGCGGGAGGGCCGGAGAGGCCCAGTACTTC	CASSQDRTSGRAGEAQYF
.	TRBV4-2	.	TRBJ1-2	TGTGCCAGCAGCCAAGCTAGGGGCTCTAACTATGGCTACACCTTC	CASSQARGSNYGYTF
.	TRBV21-1	.	TRBJ2-3	TGTGCCAGCAGCTCTAGGACAGTCACAGATACGCAGTATTTT	CASSSRTVTDTQYF
.	TRBV25-1	TRBD1	TRBJ2-3	TGTGCCAGCAGTGCCAGATACGGACAGGGGGCGATAGATACGCAGTATTTT	CASSARYGQGAIDTQYF
.	TRBV3-1/TRBV3-2	.	TRBJ1-2	TGTGCCAGCAGCCAAAGGGCCGAACAGCGGTTTGGAGGCTACACCTTC	CASSQRAEQRFGGYTF
.	TRBV30	.	TRBJ2-2	TGTGCCTGGAGCGATTTCAGGGCCGGGGAGCTGTTTTTT	CAWSDFRAGELFF
.	TRBV11-2	TRBD2	TRBJ2-3	TGTGCCAGCAGCCGCCTGACTAGCGCCGCGGGGGATACGCAGTATTTT	CASSRLTSAAGDTQYF
once	TRBV7-2	TRBD2	TRBJ2-7	TGTGCCAGCAGCCAGACTAGCGGATCCGGAGAGCAGTACTTC	CASSQTSGSGEQYF
.	TRBV7-2	.	TRBJ2-7	TGTGCCAGCAGCTCCCGGGGTTATGGGTACGAGCAGTACTTC	CASSSRGYGYEQYF
.	TRBV7-3	TRBD1	TRBJ1-1	TGTGCCAGCAGCCCTAGGGGGCTCACTGAAGCTTTCTTT	CASSPRGLTEAFF
few	TRBV9	TRBD2	TRBJ2-5	TGTGCCAGCAGCGTAGGACCGGGAGGGGGAGAGACCCAGTACTTC	CASSVGPGGGETQYF
.	TRBV4-1	.	TRBJ1-1	TGCGCCAGCAGCAGGACAGACTCAAACACTGAAGCTTTCTTT	CASSRTDSNTEAFF
.	TRBV18	TRBD1	TRBJ1-1	TGTGCCAGCTCCAGACAGGGGGCCGGCACTGAAGCTTTCTTT	CASSRQGAGTEAFF
.	TRBV28	TRBD1	TRBJ1-1	TGTGCCAGCAGGTCCGGAGACAGGGTAGCTTTCTTT	CASRSGDRVAFF
.	TRBV3-1/TRBV3-2	TRBD1	TRBJ2-7	TGTGCCAGCAGCCAAATGGGACAGGGGATTCTCTACGAGCAGTACTTC	CASSQMGQGILYEQYF
.	TRBV2	TRBD1	TRBJ1-1	TGTGCCACCGGACAGGGCATGAACACTGAAGCTTTCTTT	CATGQGMNTEAFF
.	TRBV19	.	TRBJ2-4	TGTGCCAGTAGTCACTCAGGACACCGCCAGGGCGTAGCCAAAAACATTCAGTACTTC	CASSHSGHRQGVAKNIQYF
.	TRBV18	.	TRBJ2-3	TGTGCCAGCTCACCGACCCCCGGGAGCTGGGGAGATACGCAGTATTTT	CASSPTPGSWGDTQYF
few	TRBV3-1/TRBV3-2	.	TRBJ1-6	TGTGCCAGCAGCCAAGTCGCTCTTGGGCTTTCACCCCTCCACTTT	CASSQVALGLSPLHF
.	TRBV18	TRBD1	TRBJ2-7	TGTGCCAGCTCACGGGACAGGGGATGGTACGAGCAGTACTTC	CASSRDRGWYEQYF
.	TRBV19	TRBD2	TRBJ2-5	TGTGCCAGTAGTCCCCGACTAGCGGGGCCGCAAGAGACCCAGTACTTC	CASSPRLAGPQETQYF
.	TRBV10-3	.	TRBJ2-3	TGTGCCATCAGTGAGGGACACGGGACTAGCACAGATACGCAGTATTTT	CAISEGHGTSTDTQYF
.	TRBV7-2	TRBD2	TRBJ2-3	TGTGCCAGCAGCCCCGGACTAGCGGGAGGTCAACCTAGCACAGATACGCAGTATTTT	CASSPGLAGGQPSTDTQYF
.	TRBV6-5	.	TRBJ2-2	TGTGCCACAGGGGACGAGCGGAACACCGGGGAGCTGTTTTTT	CATGDERNTGELFF
.	TRBV4-2	TRBD1	TRBJ1-5	TGTGCCAGCAGCCAAGGGCAGGGGGATCAGCCCCAGCATTTT	CASSQGQGDQPQHF
.	TRBV18	TRBD1	TRBJ1-4	TGTGCCAGCTCCACGGGACGAGGGGGCGCTAATGAAAAACTGTTTTTT	CASSTGRGGANEKLFF
.	TRBV18	TRBD2	TRBJ2-1	TGTGCCAGCTCACCGCCCAGCGGGAGGTTGGACGAGCAGTTCTTC	CASSPPSGRLDEQFF
.	TRBV18	.	TRBJ2-2	TGTGCCAGCTCACTTCTCTTATTGGGGCCTCCGAACACCGGGGAGCTGTTTTTT	CASSLLLLGPPNTGELFF
.	TRBV6-2/TRBV6-3	TRBD2	TRBJ2-1	TGTGCCAGCAGTAAACAGCGGGAGGGACCTGGGAATGAGCAGTTCTTC	CASSKQREGPGNEQFF